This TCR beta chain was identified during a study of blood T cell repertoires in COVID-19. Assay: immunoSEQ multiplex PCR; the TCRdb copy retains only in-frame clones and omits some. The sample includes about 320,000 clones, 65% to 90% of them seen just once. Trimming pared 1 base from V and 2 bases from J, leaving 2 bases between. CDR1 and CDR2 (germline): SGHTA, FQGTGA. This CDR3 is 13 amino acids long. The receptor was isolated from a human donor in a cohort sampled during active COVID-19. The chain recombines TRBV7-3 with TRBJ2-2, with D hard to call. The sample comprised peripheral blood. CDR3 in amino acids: CASSLINTGELFF. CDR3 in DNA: TGTGCCAGCAGCTTAATAAACACCGGGGAGCTGTTTTTT.